The clone carrying this T cell receptor beta chain occurred a few times. What it binds is unknown. The CDR3 has 17 residues. Trimming cost V 7 bases and J 5 bases, with 28 bases left between them. Germline V gives CDR1 SQVTM, CDR2 ANQGSEA. These data are taken from a study of blood T cells in healthy people across ages. Regarding the study as a whole: Relative to aged donors, long-lived donors carried more naive CD4+ cells and displayed higher diversity.

Isolated PBMCs totaled at least 6 million in each sample. PCR was performed a second time for about 7 to 12 cycles using a sample-barcoded 5' primer and a J-beta primer mix. There were at least 2.5 million CDR3-containing paired-end reads obtained from each sample. TCRdb called the 5' RACE reads again in MiXCR, with one record for every CDR3 protein. There are over 1,500,000 distinct CDR3 sequences in the sample; approximately 50% occur only once, and 2.1% lies in the top ten. J is TRBJ2-3 and V is TRBV29-1, with TRBD1 as a possible D gene (5 bases). The sample consisted of blood. This clonotype was obtained from a woman in her 40s in good health. DNA for the CDR3: TGCAGCGGTGTGGCCCCTGAACCAGGGTCGGGTCTAGATACGCAGTATTTT. It yields the protein CSGVAPEPGSGLDTQYF.